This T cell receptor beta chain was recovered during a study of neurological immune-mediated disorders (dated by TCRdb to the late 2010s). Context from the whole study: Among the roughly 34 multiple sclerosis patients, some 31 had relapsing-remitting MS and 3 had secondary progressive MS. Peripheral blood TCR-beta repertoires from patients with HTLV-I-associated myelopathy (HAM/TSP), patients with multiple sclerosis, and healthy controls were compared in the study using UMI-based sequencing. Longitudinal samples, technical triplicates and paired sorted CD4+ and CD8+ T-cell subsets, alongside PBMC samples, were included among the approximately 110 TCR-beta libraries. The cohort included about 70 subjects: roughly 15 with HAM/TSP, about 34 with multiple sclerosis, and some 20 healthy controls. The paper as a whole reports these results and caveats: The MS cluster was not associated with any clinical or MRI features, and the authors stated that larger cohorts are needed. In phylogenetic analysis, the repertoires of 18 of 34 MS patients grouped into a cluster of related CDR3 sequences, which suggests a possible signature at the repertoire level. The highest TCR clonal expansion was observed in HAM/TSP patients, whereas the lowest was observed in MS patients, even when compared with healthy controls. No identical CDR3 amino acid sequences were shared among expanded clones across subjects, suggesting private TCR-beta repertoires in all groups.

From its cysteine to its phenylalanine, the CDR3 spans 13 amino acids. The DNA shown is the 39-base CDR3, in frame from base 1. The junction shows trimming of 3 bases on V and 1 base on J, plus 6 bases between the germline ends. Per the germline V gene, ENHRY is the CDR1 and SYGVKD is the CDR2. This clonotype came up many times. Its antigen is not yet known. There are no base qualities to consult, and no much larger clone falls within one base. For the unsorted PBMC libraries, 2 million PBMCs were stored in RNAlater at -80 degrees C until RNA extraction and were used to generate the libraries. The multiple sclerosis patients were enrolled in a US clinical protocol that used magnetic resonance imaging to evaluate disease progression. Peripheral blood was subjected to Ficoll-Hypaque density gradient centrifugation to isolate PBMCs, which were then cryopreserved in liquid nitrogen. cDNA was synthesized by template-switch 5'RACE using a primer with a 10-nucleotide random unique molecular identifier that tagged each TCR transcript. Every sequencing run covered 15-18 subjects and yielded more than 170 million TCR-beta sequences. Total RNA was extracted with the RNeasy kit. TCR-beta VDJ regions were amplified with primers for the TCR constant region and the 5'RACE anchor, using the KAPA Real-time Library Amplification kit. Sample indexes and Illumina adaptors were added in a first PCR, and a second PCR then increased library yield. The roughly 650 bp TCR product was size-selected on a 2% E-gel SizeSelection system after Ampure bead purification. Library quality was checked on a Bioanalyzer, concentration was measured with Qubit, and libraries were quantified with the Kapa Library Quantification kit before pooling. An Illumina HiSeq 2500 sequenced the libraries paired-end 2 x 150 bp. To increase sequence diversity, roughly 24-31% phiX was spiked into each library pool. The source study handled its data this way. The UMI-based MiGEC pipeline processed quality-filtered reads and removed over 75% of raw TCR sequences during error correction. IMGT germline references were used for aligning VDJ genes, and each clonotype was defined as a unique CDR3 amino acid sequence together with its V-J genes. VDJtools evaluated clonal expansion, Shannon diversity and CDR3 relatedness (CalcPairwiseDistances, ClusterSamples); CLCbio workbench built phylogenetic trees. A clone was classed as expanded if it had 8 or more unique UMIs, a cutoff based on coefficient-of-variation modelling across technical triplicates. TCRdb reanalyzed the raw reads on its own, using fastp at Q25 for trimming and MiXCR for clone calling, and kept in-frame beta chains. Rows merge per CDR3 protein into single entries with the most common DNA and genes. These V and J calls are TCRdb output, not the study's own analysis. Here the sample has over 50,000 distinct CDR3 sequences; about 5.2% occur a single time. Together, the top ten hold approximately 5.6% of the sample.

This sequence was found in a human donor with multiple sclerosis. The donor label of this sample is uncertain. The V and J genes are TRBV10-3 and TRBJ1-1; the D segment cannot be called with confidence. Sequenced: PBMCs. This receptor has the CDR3 CAISEVANTEAFF. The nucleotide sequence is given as TGTGCCATCAGTGAAGTGGCGAACACTGAAGCTTTCTTT.